The sequence of this T cell receptor (beta chain) was determined in a study of blood T cell repertoires in COVID-19. Germline values: CDR1 LGHDT, CDR2 YNNKEL (reference sequence). Losses at the gene ends were 0 bases for V and 3 bases for J; bases not matched to a gene: 2. CDR3 length equals 15 residues. Profiled with immunoSEQ multiplex PCR; TCRdb holds only in-frame clones, not every one. The sample lists about 64,000 clones, more than 65% occurring once. The TCR sequence derives from a woman aged 60-75 years with acute or convalescent COVID-19. Sequencing was performed on peripheral blood. This chain joins TRBV3-1 (or the pseudogene TRBV3-2) and TRBJ2-3; TRBD2 aligns across 8 bases. The CDR3 DNA follows: TGTGCCAGCAGCCAAGATGGGACTAGAACAGATACGCAGTATTTT. Its protein product is CASSQDGTRTDTQYF.